This T cell receptor beta chain was sequenced during a study of shared clonotypes between healthy human individuals. Study overall: Each donor's CD8 memory used one plate, CD8 naive two, each CD4 subset three. The study's findings and limits: Clonotypes shared by all four sorted-subset donors had higher generation probabilities than non-shared clonotypes.

Turning to this clone: Its matching antigen is unknown.

The authors ran the assay at deep level. The data were produced by immunoSEQ multiplex PCR, yet TCRdb's version contains in-frame clones alone and is incomplete. The sample records about 2,200,000 clones, about 92% being singletons. V was trimmed by 10 bases and J by 1 base, leaving 10 bases between them. Germline CDR1 ENHRY, CDR2 SYGVKD. The CDR3 covers 12 residues. Naive CD8 isolation took CD45RO-negative cells positively selected for CCR7 and excluded terminally differentiated effector memory CD45RA+ cells. Donation came from healthy HIV-negative adults that had no recent acute infections or vaccinations.

The sample was naive CD8+ T cells from PBMCs. The genes are TRBV10-3 and TRBJ1-2; D is undetermined. The origin of this receptor is a man aged 18 to 29 in good health. Some clones in this sample may be carry-over from other donors' samples. The CDR3 here is CATSDGNYGYTF. In nucleotides, the CDR3 is TGTGCCACTTCGGACGGTAACTATGGCTACACCTTC.